A selection of T cell receptor beta chains follows, all from one sample in a study of beta chain features in type 1 diabetes. Profiling relied on immunoSEQ multiplex PCR, and the TCRdb table lists in-frame clones only, not all of them. This repertoire shows 400,000 to 600,000 clones, 30% found once; its top ten account for around 0.065%. Sequenced: naive CD4+ T cells from blood. These receptors were taken from a man aged 18 to 29 in good health. The CDR3 runs from the conserved cysteine through the conserved F or W. The D gene is left open where the match is weak. Clone size is shown for a subset of rows, as once, few, many or a class of expanded clone.

V	J	size	D	CDR3	DNA
TRBV6-5	TRBJ1-1	few	-	CASSYLDATEAFF	TGTGCCAGCAGTTACTTGGATGCCACTGAAGCTTTCTTT
TRBV30	TRBJ2-6	few	-	CAWNFGDRANVLTF	TGTGCCTGGAACTTCGGCGACCGGGCCAACGTCCTGACTTTC
TRBV30	TRBJ2-1	few	-	CAWSGIGIYNEQFF	TGTGCCTGGAGCGGGATAGGGATATACAATGAGCAGTTCTTC
TRBV6-6	TRBJ1-3	-	-	CASSYSFASGNTIYF	TGTGCCAGCAGTTACTCGTTCGCCTCTGGAAACACCATATATTTT
TRBV29-1	TRBJ2-7	-	-	CSYSTVGYEQYF	TGCAGCTATAGTACGGTTGGCTACGAGCAGTACTTC
TRBV20-1	TRBJ2-3	-	-	CSASGSDTQYF	TGCAGTGCTAGCGGGAGTGATACGCAGTATTTT
TRBV29-1	TRBJ2-5	once	TRBD1	CSVPRDRGSQETQYF	TGCAGCGTTCCCCGGGACAGGGGGAGTCAAGAGACCCAGTACTTC
TRBV7-9	TRBJ2-2	-	TRBD2	CASRKSTGGTNTGELFF	TGTGCCAGCAGAAAGTCGACGGGAGGGACGAACACCGGGGAGCTGTTTTTT
TRBV6-6	TRBJ1-1	-	-	CASSRTATGEAFF	TGTGCCAGCAGCCGTACAGCGACTGGTGAAGCTTTCTTT
TRBV6-6	TRBJ2-5	-	-	CASTDQETQYF	TGTGCCAGCACGGACCAAGAGACCCAGTACTTC
TRBV30	TRBJ2-1	few	-	CAWGTLSSYNEQFF	TGTGCCTGGGGGACCCTGAGCTCCTACAATGAGCAGTTCTTC
TRBV10-3	TRBJ2-3	-	TRBD1	CAISEPTGGPATQYF	TGTGCCATCAGTGAGCCGACAGGGGGGCCGGCTACGCAGTATTTT
TRBV15	TRBJ2-7	few	TRBD2	CATSLRLAGMNEQYF	TGTGCCACCAGCCTCCGACTAGCGGGAATGAACGAGCAGTACTTC
TRBV10-3	TRBJ2-3	-	-	CAIRPGRRSTDTQYF	TGTGCCATCAGACCGGGACGCCGGAGCACAGATACGCAGTATTTT
TRBV5-1	TRBJ2-7	once	TRBD2	CASSLEGLGETYEQYF	TGCGCCAGCAGCTTGGAAGGACTAGGCGAAACCTACGAGCAGTACTTC
TRBV28	TRBJ1-4	-	-	CASGKTLYTNEKLFF	TGTGCCAGCGGAAAGACATTATACACTAATGAAAAACTGTTTTTT
TRBV5-1	TRBJ2-4	-	-	CASSLTGSGIQYF	TGCGCCAGCAGCTTGACAGGGTCGGGCATTCAGTACTTC
TRBV9	TRBJ1-1	-	-	CASSELGAGTEAFF	TGTGCCAGCAGCGAGCTTGGGGCTGGAACTGAAGCTTTCTTT
TRBV25-1	TRBJ2-7	few	TRBD1	CASSSRDRGYEQYF	TGTGCCAGCAGTTCCCGGGACAGGGGCTACGAGCAGTACTTC
TRBV29-1	TRBJ2-1	few	TRBD2	CSVEPGGDYNEQFF	TGCAGCGTTGAACCGGGAGGTGATTACAATGAGCAGTTCTTC
TRBV27	TRBJ1-2	few	-	CASSLGGNYGYTF	TGTGCCAGCAGTTTAGGGGGGAACTATGGCTACACCTTC
TRBV10-3	TRBJ2-7	-	-	CAISATGPREQYF	TGTGCCATCAGTGCGACCGGTCCTCGGGAGCAGTACTTC
TRBV29-1	TRBJ2-1	few	TRBD2	CSVERLADYNEQFF	TGCAGCGTTGAACGGCTAGCGGATTACAATGAGCAGTTCTTC
TRBV30	TRBJ2-2	-	-	CAWGGSFLFF	TGTGCCTGGGGCGGATCCTTCCTGTTTTTT
TRBV5-4	TRBJ1-1	-	-	CASSHAGSTEAFF	TGTGCCAGCAGCCATGCAGGGAGTACTGAAGCTTTCTTT
TRBV30	TRBJ2-3	few	-	CAWSADYTDTQYF	TGTGCCTGGAGTGCGGACTACACAGATACGCAGTATTTT
TRBV7-8	TRBJ2-7	-	TRBD2	CASSKRLAETYEQYF	TGTGCCAGCAGCAAAAGACTAGCGGAAACCTACGAGCAGTACTTC
TRBV14	TRBJ1-2	few	-	CASSRSGVTNYGYTF	TGTGCCAGCAGCCGATCAGGGGTAACTAACTATGGCTACACCTTC
TRBV6-5	TRBJ1-2	-	TRBD1	CASRPFRDRDYGYTF	TGTGCCAGCAGACCTTTCCGGGACAGAGACTATGGCTACACCTTC
TRBV5-1	TRBJ1-1	-	-	CASSLDPGLNTEAFF	TGCGCCAGCAGCTTGGATCCCGGATTGAACACTGAAGCTTTCTTT
TRBV5-1	TRBJ2-1	-	TRBD2	CASSLGLADQDEQFF	TGCGCCAGCAGCCTGGGACTAGCGGATCAGGATGAGCAGTTCTTC
TRBV5-1	TRBJ2-7	-	-	CASSLEGPYEQYF	TGCGCCAGCAGCTTGGAGGGGCCCTACGAGCAGTACTTC
TRBV6-5	TRBJ2-3	-	-	CASRRAGLRDTQYF	TGTGCCAGCCGACGGGCAGGGCTTCGGGATACGCAGTATTTT
TRBV15	TRBJ2-3	-	TRBD1	CATSFLDRASTDTQYF	TGTGCCACCAGCTTCCTTGACAGGGCAAGCACAGATACGCAGTATTTT
TRBV2	TRBJ2-5	-	-	CASSWGPRETQYF	TGTGCCAGCAGTTGGGGGCCCAGGGAGACCCAGTACTTC
TRBV19	TRBJ2-5	-	-	CASSERRGTQYF	TGTGCCAGCAGTGAGCGGAGGGGGACCCAGTACTTC
TRBV30	TRBJ2-2	few	-	CAWSVGGVDTGELFF	TGTGCCTGGAGTGTCGGAGGAGTAGACACCGGGGAGCTGTTTTTT
TRBV9	TRBJ2-1	-	TRBD1	CASSPGQDAYNEQFF	TGTGCCAGCAGCCCCGGACAGGACGCCTACAATGAGCAGTTCTTC
TRBV4-3	TRBJ2-1	-	TRBD1	CASRHAGGSYNEQFF	TGCGCCAGCAGGCATGCAGGGGGCTCCTACAATGAGCAGTTCTTC
TRBV2	TRBJ2-6	few	-	CASSEGANVLTF	TGTGCCAGCAGTGAAGGGGCCAACGTCCTGACTTTC
TRBV30	TRBJ2-7	-	TRBD1	CAWSVRGQGYEQYF	TGTGCCTGGAGTGTACGAGGACAGGGCTACGAGCAGTACTTC
TRBV20-1	TRBJ2-1	-	-	CSAHGRGLQFF	TGCAGTGCTCATGGACGCGGCCTTCAGTTCTTC
TRBV7-3	TRBJ2-7	-	TRBD2	CASSAMGGSYEQYF	TGTGCCAGCAGCGCAATGGGCGGGAGCTACGAGCAGTACTTC
TRBV5-1	TRBJ2-5	once	-	CASSSSQETQYF	TGCGCCAGCAGCTCCTCCCAAGAGACCCAGTACTTC
TRBV11-2	TRBJ2-1	few	-	CASSLGLARYNEQFF	TGTGCCAGCAGCTTAGGTCTAGCGAGATACAATGAGCAGTTCTTC
TRBV7-6	TRBJ2-1	few	TRBD1	CASSGWTGTSYNEQFF	TGTGCCAGCAGCGGGTGGACAGGGACTTCCTACAATGAGCAGTTCTTC